This T cell receptor beta chain was captured by sequencing in a study of T cell responses to AZD1222 COVID-19 vaccine. The study's findings and limits: Only 5 to 7 AZD1222 recipients tested seropositive at baseline. None of the repertoires were sampled until the peak T cell response had passed.

Produced via immunoSEQ multiplex PCR; TCRdb's table is partial and in-frame only. The sample lists some 100,000 clones, roughly 89% occurring once. Germline V gives CDR1 SQVTM, CDR2 ANQGSEA. The trim removed 3 bases at V and 4 bases at J, leaving 11 bases unmatched. This CDR3 is built from 15 residues. Concerning this clone itself: The antigen remains unidentified.

The clonotype was recovered from an adult in good health. The chain employs TRBV29-1 and TRBJ2-7; TRBD2 aligns across 8 bases. Sample: peripheral blood, taken on day 0 of AZD1222 vaccination. CDR3 coding DNA: TGCAGCGTTGAGGGGAAGGGCGGGGGGAAATACGAGCAGTACTTC. It is translated as CSVEGKGGGKYEQYF.